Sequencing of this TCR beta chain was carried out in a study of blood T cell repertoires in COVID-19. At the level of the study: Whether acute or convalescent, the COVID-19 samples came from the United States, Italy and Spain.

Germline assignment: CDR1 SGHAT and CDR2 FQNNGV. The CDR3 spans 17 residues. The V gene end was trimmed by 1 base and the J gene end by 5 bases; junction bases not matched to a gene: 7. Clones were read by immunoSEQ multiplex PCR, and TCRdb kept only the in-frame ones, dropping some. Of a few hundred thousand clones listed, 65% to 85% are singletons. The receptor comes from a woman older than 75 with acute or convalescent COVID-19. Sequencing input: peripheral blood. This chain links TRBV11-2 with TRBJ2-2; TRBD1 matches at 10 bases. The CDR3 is CASSLGTGGYETGELFF. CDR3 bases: TGTGCCAGCAGCTTAGGGACAGGGGGTTATGAGACCGGGGAGCTGTTTTTT.